This TCR beta chain was observed in a study of T cells after yellow fever vaccination. MiXCR, applied by TCRdb to the 5' RACE reads, yields one record per CDR3 protein. Here the sample spans 150,000 to 200,000 distinct CDR3 sequences, more than 9.5% being singletons. This CDR3 is built from 16 residues. Germline V gene lookup returns CDR1 LNHDA and CDR2 SQIVND (reference sequence). V dropped 6 bases and J dropped 2 bases, with 19 bases sitting between them. The sample was CD8+ T cells sorted from PBMCs, taken 15 days after the yellow fever booster vaccination. The genes are TRBV19 and TRBJ2-5; perhaps TRBD1 as D (6 bases). The sequence was obtained from a man aged 18 to 30 who received the YFV17D yellow fever vaccine. Written as DNA, the CDR3 is TGTGCCAGTAGGCCCTCGGGCAGGGGATGGCAAGAGACCCAGTACTTC. It is translated as CASRPSGRGWQETQYF.